The T cell receptor beta chain described here comes from a study of metastatic and nonmetastatic thyroid tumors. Across the study: Both malignant and benign thyroid patients supplied peripheral blood and tumor or nodule tissue samples, across which the repertoires of these patients were then compared.

TCRdb called clones again from the PCR reads with MiXCR. The data show under 15,000 clones, around 29% seen once. Thyroid surgery had not been preceded by any treatment in any patient. There are a few counts of this clone. V lost 4 bases, J lost 0 bases, and 0 bases stayed unmatched. This CDR3 has 15 amino acids. Germline assignment: CDR1 MDHEN and CDR2 SYDVKM. Input material: tumor tissue. The V and J genes are TRBV28 and TRBJ1-6, with 7 positions matching TRBD1. The origin of this receptor is a female donor with papillary thyroid cancer or a benign thyroid nodule (not recorded which). Some clones in this sample may be carry-over from other donors' samples. This chain's CDR3 is CASSWTGSYNSPLHF. The CDR3, as DNA: TGTGCCAGCAGTTGGACAGGCTCCTATAATTCACCCCTCCACTTT.